The 27 T cell receptor beta chains presented below share a single source sample, sequenced in a study of OX40 agonist ivuxolimab in advanced cancers. Only in-frame clones appear in the TCRdb table, and some are missing; sequencing was by immunoSEQ multiplex PCR. The sample has some 100,000 clones, 90% seen once. The starting material was CD4+ or CD8+ T cells sorted from blood, obtained in a trial of the OX40 agonist ivuxolimab. The receptors derive from an adult with an advanced solid tumor such as melanoma, head and neck, liver or kidney cancer.

The V gene is TRBV25-1, the J gene TRBJ1-6; no definite D call. CDR1 MGHDK and CDR2 SYGVNS come from the germline V gene. Trimming pared 2 bases from V and 7 bases from J, leaving 9 bases between. The CDR3 contains 14 residues. The CDR3 bases are TGTGCCAGCAGTGAAGGTCCGAGAAATTCACCCCTCCACTTT. Its protein is CASSEGPRNSPLHF.

This chain connects TRBV30 to TRBJ2-7, with D maybe TRBD2 (5 bases). V was shortened by 3 bases and J by 4 bases, with 10 bases between the two germline ends. The CDR3 is 12 residues long. Per germline, CDR1 GTSNPN and CDR2 SVGIG (reference sequence). The CDR3 DNA reads TGTGCCTGGAGGAAGGGAGAGTACGAGCAGTACTTC. This gives the protein CAWRKGEYEQYF.

The CDR3 nucleotides are TGCGCCAGCTATAAAGGGGGACAAAACAATCAGCCCCAGCATTTT. It specifies CASYKGGQNNQPQHF. V is TRBV5-1 and J is TRBJ1-5; possibly TRBD1 for D (6 bases). Germline assignment: CDR1 SGHRS and CDR2 YFSETQ. The V and J ends lost 7 bases and 3 bases respectively, with 17 bases between them. The length of the CDR3 is 15 residues.

This clone was seen just once. The chain combines TRBV7-4 with TRBJ2-4; TRBD1 or TRBD2 may be the D gene (6 bases each). V shed 5 bases and J shed 8 bases, with 19 bases lying between them. Per the germline V gene, CDR1 is SGHVT and CDR2 is SQSDAQ. This CDR3 spans 15 amino acids. The CDR3 sequence: CASSRTVGGWDIQYF. The CDR3 DNA reads as TGTGCCAGCAGCCGAACGGTGGGGGGCTGGGACATTCAGTACTTC. Based on the CDR3 plus reference TRBV7-4 and TRBJ2-4, the full variable domain is GAGVSQSPRYKVAKRGRDVALRCDSISGHVTLYWYRQTLGQGSEVLTYSQSDAQRDKSGRPSGRFSAERPERSVSTLKIQRTEQGDSAVYLCASSRTVGGWDIQYFGAGTRLSVL.

The chain carries TRBV5-6 and TRBJ2-1; 7 nucleotides match TRBD2. The CDR3 runs to 18 residues. Germline V gene data show CDR1 as SGHDT and CDR2 as YYEEEE. Trimming cost V 1 base and J 3 bases; bases outside gene matches: 13. CDR3 protein: CASSLWSSASGFYNEQFF. The CDR3 DNA follows: TGTGCCAGCAGCTTGTGGTCGTCGGCTAGCGGATTCTACAATGAGCAGTTCTTC.

The chain uses TRBV7-9 and TRBJ1-1; D is unresolved. Trimming took off 6 bases at V and 0 bases at J, with 14 bases between the two ends. Germline lookup yields CDR1 SEHNR and CDR2 FQNEAQ (reference sequence). The CDR3 loop spans 15 amino acids. CDR3 region: CASRGPTSMNTEAFF. For the CDR3, the DNA is TGTGCCAGCAGAGGACCCACATCCATGAACACTGAAGCTTTCTTT.

There are a few counts of this clone. The CDR3 nucleotides read TGTGCCAGCAGCTTAGGAGGGAACCAAGAGACCCAGTACTTC. Encoded protein: CASSLGGNQETQYF. The chain is built from TRBV11-3 and TRBJ2-5, with D possibly matching TRBD2 (5 bases). Germline V gene sequence: CDR1 SGHNT, CDR2 YENEEA. Trimming pared 1 base from V and 0 bases from J, leaving 6 bases between. This CDR3 region has 14 residues.

The rearrangement joins TRBV19 to TRBJ2-3; 7 positions match TRBD1. Germline values: CDR1 LNHDA, CDR2 SQIVND (reference sequence). The CDR3 has 13 amino acids. The junction had 6 bases not matched to a gene; V was cut back by 9 bases and J by 3 bases. CDR3 loop: CASLKTGTDTQYF. The CDR3 nucleotides are TGTGCCAGCCTGAAGACAGGGACAGATACGCAGTATTTT.

The rearrangement joins TRBV27 to TRBJ2-2; TRBD2 might be the D (5 bases). Trimming stripped 2 bases from V and 0 bases from J, with 16 bases between. This CDR3 has 18 residues. The germline V gene encodes CDR1 MNHEY and CDR2 SMNVEV (reference sequence). The CDR3 nucleotides read TGTGCCAGCAGTTTAGTCCGACCGGGAAACGCGAACACCGGGGAGCTGTTTTTT. It is translated as CASSLVRPGNANTGELFF.

The CDR3 protein is CASTRSGAKNIQYF. The CDR3 nucleotides read TGTGCCAGTACCCGTTCTGGAGCCAAAAACATTCAGTACTTC. The chain uses TRBV19 and TRBJ2-4; the D is unclear. The germline V gene has CDR1 LNHDA and CDR2 SQIVND (reference sequence). The CDR3 is 14 residues long. V was shortened by 7 bases and J by 0 bases, with 10 bases between the two germline ends. Filled out from reference TRBV19 and TRBJ2-4, the complete variable domain reads DGGITQSPKYLFRKEGQNVTLSCEQNLNHDAMYWYRQDPGQGLRLIYYSQIVNDFQKGDIAEGYSVSREKKESFPLTVTSAQKNPTAFYLCASTRSGAKNIQYFGAGTRLSVL.

The V gene is TRBV5-4, the J gene TRBJ1-1; D might be TRBD1 (5 bases). CDR1 SGHNT and CDR2 YYREEE come from the germline V gene (reference sequence). Trimming cost V 0 bases and J 8 bases, with 11 bases left between them. The CDR3 consists of 13 residues. CDR3 DNA: TGTGCCAGCAGCTTGGCCGGGGGGAAAGAAGCTTTCTTT. Translating it yields CASSLAGGKEAFF.

V and J are TRBV27 and TRBJ2-3, with D unclear. Germline lookup yields CDR1 MNHEY and CDR2 SMNVEV (reference sequence). V shed 7 bases and J shed 2 bases, with 13 bases lying between them. This CDR3 has 14 residues. CDR3 DNA sequence: TGTGCCAGCACCTCGGCCCGGGCCACAGATACGCAGTATTTT. Its protein product is CASTSARATDTQYF.

This chain joins TRBV19 and TRBJ2-3, with 7 bases lining up with TRBD1. J was trimmed by 6 bases and V by 6 bases; bases with no gene match: 12. Germline V lookup: CDR1 LNHDA, CDR2 SQIVND (reference sequence). The CDR3 contains 15 residues. Here the CDR3 reads CASSLLAGGRDTQYF. CDR3 bases: TGTGCCAGTAGCCTCTTGGCAGGGGGTCGGGATACGCAGTATTTT.

This clone was counted only a few times. The chain joins TRBV5-4 to TRBJ1-5, with 9 nucleotides matching TRBD1. The CDR3 covers 14 residues. Germline CDR1 is SGHNT and CDR2 is YYREEE (reference sequence). The V and J ends lost 4 bases and 6 bases, in that order; junction bases with no gene match: 5. In DNA form, the CDR3 reads TGTGCCAGCAGCCCGGACAGGGGAAGTCAGCCCCAGCATTTT. Its protein is CASSPDRGSQPQHF.

The J gene is TRBJ2-2, the V gene TRBV4-2, with 14 bases that match TRBD2. Germline CDR1 is LGHNA and CDR2 is YNFKEQ. Trimming took 0 bases from V and 4 from J; bases not matched to a gene: 4. The CDR3 runs 18 residues. CDR3 coding DNA: TGTGCCAGCAGCCAAGAGAGGGGACTAGCGGGAGTCACCGGGGAGCTGTTTTTT. Protein product: CASSQERGLAGVTGELFF.

Regarding this clone: Within the sample, other DNA sequences also encode this same CDR3. The chain links TRBV4-1 to TRBJ1-1; TRBD1 is a possible D gene (5 bases). V was cut by 0 bases and J by 0 bases, with 11 bases left in between. CDR1 MGHRA and CDR2 YSYEKL come from the germline V gene. The CDR3 length is 16 residues. In DNA form, the CDR3 reads TGCGCCAGCAGCCAAGAGGTTAGGGGCGTGAACACTGAAGCTTTCTTT. It codes for CASSQEVRGVNTEAFF.

This rearrangement joins TRBV6-1 to TRBJ2-1, with D possibly TRBD1 on 6 matching bases. Germline V gene sequence: CDR1 MNHNS, CDR2 SASEGT. This CDR3 is 15 amino acids long. V was shortened by 4 bases and J by 0 bases, with 10 bases between the two germline ends. The CDR3 loop reads CASSGTRGSYNEQFF. In DNA, the CDR3 is TGTGCCAGCAGTGGCACCAGGGGCTCCTACAATGAGCAGTTCTTC.

This chain connects TRBV6-6 to TRBJ1-3; D uncertain. CDR1 MNHNY and CDR2 SVGAGI come from the germline V gene (reference sequence). CDR3 length equals 14 residues. Trimming cost V 6 bases and J 4 bases, with 13 bases left between them. In DNA, the CDR3 is TGTGCCAGCAGCTCCGGGCAGGCAGGAAACACCATATATTTT. It codes for CASSSGQAGNTIYF.

This chain connects TRBV7-2 to TRBJ1-1, with unresolved D. Germline V lookup: CDR1 SGHTA, CDR2 FQGNSA. This CDR3 contains 14 residues. The ends were cut back, 2 bases at V and 2 bases at J, with 9 bases in the middle. Here the CDR3 DNA reads TGTGCCAGCAGCTTATACGGGATTAACACTGAAGCTTTCTTT. Its translation is CASSLYGINTEAFF.

V gene TRBV28 combines with J gene TRBJ2-5, with 7 positions matching TRBD2. Germline V gene lookup returns CDR1 MDHEN and CDR2 SYDVKM. V shed 3 bases and J 5 bases; nucleotides not matched to a gene: 3. CDR3 length equals 13 residues. CDR3 DNA: TGTGCCAGCAGTTTTGCGGGGGAGGAGACCCAGTACTTC. Residues: CASSFAGEETQYF. The full variable domain, its missing parts supplied by reference TRBV28 and TRBJ2-5, is DVKVTQSSRYLVKRTGEKVFLECVQDMDHENMFWYRQDPGLGLRLIYFSYDVKMKEKGDIPEGYSVSREKKERFSLILESASTNQTSMYLCASSFAGEETQYFGPGTRLLVL.

The rearrangement joins TRBV5-5 to TRBJ1-4, with D possibly TRBD1 on 6 matching bases. The germline gives CDR1 SGHKS, CDR2 YYEKEE (reference sequence). This CDR3 is built from 14 residues. Trimming shortened V by 4 bases and J by 7 bases, and 14 bases separated the two germline ends. This chain's CDR3 is CASSRGGGGEKLFF. As DNA, the CDR3 is TGTGCCAGCAGCCGTGGGGGCGGGGGTGAAAAACTGTTTTTT.

The chain couples TRBV5-1 to TRBJ2-1; no reliable D call. Deletions cut 0 bases from V and 3 bases from J, with 10 bases between. There are 15 residues in the CDR3. Germline assignment: CDR1 SGHRS and CDR2 YFSETQ. The CDR3 sequence: CASSLAGANYNEQFF. In nucleotides, the CDR3 is TGCGCCAGCAGCTTGGCCGGCGCTAACTACAATGAGCAGTTCTTC.

This clone was found once. The chain carries TRBV15 and TRBJ2-7, with TRBD1 matching 12 bases. V gave up 5 bases and J gave up 2 bases; unmatched junction bases: 1. CDR3 size: 14 residues. Germline assignment: CDR1 LNHNV and CDR2 YYDKDF (reference sequence). The CDR3 loop reads CATSWDRGPYEQYF. CDR3 coding DNA: TGTGCCACCAGCTGGGACAGGGGGCCCTACGAGCAGTACTTC.

The genes are TRBV7-9 and TRBJ2-7; TRBD2 matches 7 bases. V was clipped by 1 base and J by 3 bases; unmatched bases: 12. CDR1 is SEHNR and CDR2 is FQNEAQ in the germline V gene (reference sequence). The CDR3 is made up of 17 amino acids. The CDR3 DNA follows: TGTGCCAGCAGCTTAGTACCTCACAGCGGGATCTACTACGAGCAGTACTTC. It is translated as CASSLVPHSGIYYEQYF.

The chain recombines TRBV30 with TRBJ1-1; no reliable D call. Germline V CDR1 and CDR2: GTSNPN, SVGIG (reference sequence). The CDR3 contains 13 residues. Trimming removed 8 bases from V and 1 base from J, with 14 bases in between. The CDR3 DNA follows: TGTGCCCGGGCCCCCGGTTGGAACACTGAAGCTTTCTTT. Translated: CARAPGWNTEAFF. Based on the CDR3 plus reference TRBV30 and TRBJ1-1, the full variable domain is SQTIHQWPATLVQPVGSPLSLECTVEGTSNPNLYWYRQAAGRGLQLLFYSVGIGQISSEVPQNLSASRPQDRQFILSSKKLLLSDSGFYLCARAPGWNTEAFFGQGTRLTVV.

This clone was counted once. This chain connects TRBV18 to TRBJ2-2, with 12 bases that match TRBD2. With 3 bases clipped from V and 4 bases from J, the junction kept 6 bases outside the gene matches. This CDR3 is 17 amino acids long. Germline CDR1 KGHSH, CDR2 LQKENI. In nucleotides, the CDR3 is TGTGCCAGCTCACCCGCTAGCGGGAGGGCGGGCACCGGGGAGCTGTTTTTT. Protein product: CASSPASGRAGTGELFF.

The gene calls are TRBV2 and TRBJ1-6; the D gene is possibly TRBD1 (5 bases). V lost 1 base to trimming and J lost 14 bases, with 18 bases between them. CDR3 length: 15 amino acids. Germline V CDR1 and CDR2: SNHLY, FYNNEI. The CDR3 region is CASSEGRPRGFTLHF. DNA for the CDR3: TGTGCCAGCAGTGAAGGACGGCCGAGGGGATTCACCCTCCACTTT.